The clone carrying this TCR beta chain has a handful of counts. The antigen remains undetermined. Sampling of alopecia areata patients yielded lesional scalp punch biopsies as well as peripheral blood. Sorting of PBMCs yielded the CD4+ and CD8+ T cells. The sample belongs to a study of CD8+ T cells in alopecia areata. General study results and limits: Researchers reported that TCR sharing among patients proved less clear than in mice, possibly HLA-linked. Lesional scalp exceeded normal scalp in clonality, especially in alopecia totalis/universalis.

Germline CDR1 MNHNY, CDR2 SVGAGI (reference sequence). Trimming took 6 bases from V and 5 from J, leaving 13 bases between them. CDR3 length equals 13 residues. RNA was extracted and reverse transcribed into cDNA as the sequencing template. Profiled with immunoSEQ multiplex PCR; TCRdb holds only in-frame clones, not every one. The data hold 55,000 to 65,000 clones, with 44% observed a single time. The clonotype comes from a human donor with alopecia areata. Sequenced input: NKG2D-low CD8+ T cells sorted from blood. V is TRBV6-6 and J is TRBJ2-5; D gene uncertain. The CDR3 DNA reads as TGTGCCAGCAGCCTCCGGAGTTGGGAGACCCAGTACTTC. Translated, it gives CASSLRSWETQYF.